The rows below give T cell receptor beta chains drawn from one sample of a study of yellow fever vaccine responses in identical twins. TCRdb recomputed calls from the RT-PCR reads with MiXCR, one row per CDR3 protein. The sample has several thousand distinct CDR3 sequences, almost 85% seen once; the top ten hold about 2.4%. This sample comprised T cells from blood (PBMCs), unsorted or a sorted subset (not recorded which), obtained before or after yellow fever vaccination (not recorded which). These receptors all stem from a woman aged 18-35 years who received the yellow fever vaccine. Both conserved end residues are part of each CDR3. A D gene is named only where the DNA matches it firmly. Clone size is stated in some rows and not others, as once, few, many or a class when expanded.

v_call: TRBV7-6; j_call: TRBJ2-3; d_call: .; clone_size: few; cdr3_nt: TGTGCCAGCAGCTTAAGGGGGGCTAAAGATACGCAGTATTTT; cdr3_aa: CASSLRGAKDTQYF
v_call: TRBV13; j_call: TRBJ2-1; d_call: .; clone_size: .; cdr3_nt: TGTGCCGGAGAGATGAGTAGGGGCAACGTACAACACAATGAGCAGTTCTTC; cdr3_aa: CAGEMSRGNVQHNEQFF
v_call: TRBV29-1; j_call: TRBJ2-7; d_call: .; clone_size: few; cdr3_nt: TGCAGCGTTGAAGGCGGGGCCTACGAGCAGTACTTC; cdr3_aa: CSVEGGAYEQYF
v_call: TRBV20-1; j_call: TRBJ2-7; d_call: TRBD2; clone_size: .; cdr3_nt: TGCAGTGCCTCAGGGGGGGCTAGCGGGAGCCGCGAGCAGTACTTC; cdr3_aa: CSASGGASGSREQYF
v_call: TRBV20-1; j_call: TRBJ2-5; d_call: TRBD1; clone_size: once; cdr3_nt: TGCAGTGCTAGAAAGGAGGACAGGGGTGGGACCCAGTACTTC; cdr3_aa: CSARKEDRGGTQYF
v_call: TRBV10-3; j_call: TRBJ2-3; d_call: TRBD2; clone_size: .; cdr3_nt: TGTGCCATCAGCGGACTAGCTGGCAGTGATACGCAGTATTTT; cdr3_aa: CAISGLAGSDTQYF
v_call: TRBV29-1; j_call: TRBJ2-1; d_call: TRBD1; clone_size: .; cdr3_nt: TGCAGCGGGACTCCGGGACAGCCATACTCCTACAATGAGCAGTTCTTC; cdr3_aa: CSGTPGQPYSYNEQFF
v_call: TRBV12-3/TRBV12-4; j_call: TRBJ1-3; d_call: .; clone_size: .; cdr3_nt: TGTGCCAGCAGCCCAGGGGCCCGAAACACCATATATTTT; cdr3_aa: CASSPGARNTIYF
v_call: TRBV7-8; j_call: TRBJ1-5; d_call: .; clone_size: .; cdr3_nt: TGTGCCAGCAGCCCTAGGGGGGGGCAGGATCAGCCCCAGCATTTT; cdr3_aa: CASSPRGGQDQPQHF
v_call: TRBV20-1; j_call: TRBJ2-7; d_call: TRBD2; clone_size: .; cdr3_nt: TGCAGTGCTGAAGGACTAGCCCGAACCTACGAGCAGTACTTC; cdr3_aa: CSAEGLARTYEQYF
v_call: TRBV29-1; j_call: TRBJ2-1; d_call: .; clone_size: .; cdr3_nt: TGCAGCGGTATCGTGGACGGCCTGAGCTCCTACAATGAGCAGTTCTTC; cdr3_aa: CSGIVDGLSSYNEQFF
v_call: TRBV4-2; j_call: TRBJ2-1; d_call: .; clone_size: .; cdr3_nt: TGTGCCAGCAGCCAAGATGTTGAGCAGTTCTTC; cdr3_aa: CASSQDVEQFF
v_call: TRBV29-1; j_call: TRBJ2-1; d_call: .; clone_size: .; cdr3_nt: TGCAGCGCCCCGTGGTTGGGAAATGAGCAGTTCTTC; cdr3_aa: CSAPWLGNEQFF
v_call: TRBV19; j_call: TRBJ2-7; d_call: .; clone_size: once; cdr3_nt: TGTGCCAGTAGGGACGACAGCGCTAGCTCCTACGAGCAGTACTTC; cdr3_aa: CASRDDSASSYEQYF
v_call: TRBV7-3; j_call: TRBJ1-2; d_call: .; clone_size: .; cdr3_nt: TGTGCCAGCAGCAATACTCATAACTATGGCTACACCTTC; cdr3_aa: CASSNTHNYGYTF
v_call: TRBV7-2; j_call: TRBJ2-3; d_call: .; clone_size: .; cdr3_nt: TGTGCCAGCAGCTTACAAGTCTCCGCTCGCGATACGCAGTATTTT; cdr3_aa: CASSLQVSARDTQYF
v_call: TRBV20-1; j_call: TRBJ1-1; d_call: .; clone_size: .; cdr3_nt: TGCAGTGCTAGAGTCCCAGCGGGGACTGAAGCTTTCTTT; cdr3_aa: CSARVPAGTEAFF
v_call: TRBV12-3/TRBV12-4; j_call: TRBJ2-1; d_call: .; clone_size: .; cdr3_nt: TGTGCCAGCAGTTTAGACCCCAGCTCCTACAATGAGCAGTTCTTC; cdr3_aa: CASSLDPSSYNEQFF
v_call: TRBV29-1; j_call: TRBJ2-7; d_call: .; clone_size: .; cdr3_nt: TGCAGCGTTTTTGCACACTCCTCCTACGAGCAGTACTTC; cdr3_aa: CSVFAHSSYEQYF
v_call: TRBV29-1; j_call: TRBJ2-3; d_call: .; clone_size: .; cdr3_nt: TGCAGCGTTGCCCCCTTGACAGATACGCAGTATTTT; cdr3_aa: CSVAPLTDTQYF
v_call: TRBV28; j_call: TRBJ2-7; d_call: TRBD1; clone_size: .; cdr3_nt: TGTGCCAGCAGTTTAAAGCCCCAGGGGGCGCGAGAGCAGTACTTC; cdr3_aa: CASSLKPQGAREQYF
v_call: TRBV19; j_call: TRBJ2-1; d_call: .; clone_size: .; cdr3_nt: TGTGCCAGTAGTATCACCGGCAGCTCCTACAATGAGGAGTTCTTC; cdr3_aa: CASSITGSSYNEEFF
v_call: TRBV11-2; j_call: TRBJ2-3; d_call: .; clone_size: .; cdr3_nt: TGTGCCAGCAGCTTAAAGCGCCCATGGGGACTCGAAATAACAGATACGCAGTATTTT; cdr3_aa: CASSLKRPWGLEITDTQYF
v_call: TRBV20-1; j_call: TRBJ2-7; d_call: .; clone_size: .; cdr3_nt: TGCAGTGCCATAGCAACTAGCTCTCCCCCCTACGAGCAGTACTTC; cdr3_aa: CSAIATSSPPYEQYF
v_call: TRBV29-1; j_call: TRBJ2-3; d_call: .; clone_size: .; cdr3_nt: TGCAGCGTTAAACAAGACAGGATTCGCACAGATACGCAGTATTTT; cdr3_aa: CSVKQDRIRTDTQYF
v_call: TRBV5-1; j_call: TRBJ2-7; d_call: .; clone_size: .; cdr3_nt: TGCGCCAGCAGCTTGGAAGGGGACTTCTACGAGCAGTACTTC; cdr3_aa: CASSLEGDFYEQYF
v_call: TRBV11-3; j_call: TRBJ1-5; d_call: .; clone_size: .; cdr3_nt: TGTGCCAGCAGCTTATCAGACAGCAATCAGCCCCAGCATTTT; cdr3_aa: CASSLSDSNQPQHF
v_call: TRBV2; j_call: TRBJ2-7; d_call: .; clone_size: .; cdr3_nt: TGTGCCAGCAGTGGCCGGGACACGGAGGGCATGGAGCAGTACTTC; cdr3_aa: CASSGRDTEGMEQYF
v_call: TRBV28; j_call: TRBJ1-1; d_call: TRBD1; clone_size: .; cdr3_nt: TGTGCCAGCAGGCAGGGGGAGCAGAACACTGAAGCTTTCTTT; cdr3_aa: CASRQGEQNTEAFF
v_call: TRBV10-1; j_call: TRBJ1-5; d_call: .; clone_size: .; cdr3_nt: TGCGCCAGCAGTGAGAGGGCAGGGGATCAGCCCCAGCATTTT; cdr3_aa: CASSERAGDQPQHF
v_call: TRBV19; j_call: TRBJ2-3; d_call: .; clone_size: .; cdr3_nt: TGTGCCAGTAGTAAGAGGAGGGTCGACCCCCCAGATACGCAGTATTTT; cdr3_aa: CASSKRRVDPPDTQYF
v_call: TRBV2; j_call: TRBJ1-5; d_call: .; clone_size: .; cdr3_nt: TGTGCCAGCAGGAGCGGCCAGCCCCAGCATTTT; cdr3_aa: CASRSGQPQHF
v_call: TRBV11-2; j_call: TRBJ2-3; d_call: .; clone_size: .; cdr3_nt: TGTGCCAGCAGCCGCACTTCGGATACGCAGTATTTT; cdr3_aa: CASSRTSDTQYF
v_call: TRBV11-2; j_call: TRBJ2-7; d_call: TRBD2; clone_size: .; cdr3_nt: TGTGCCAGCAGCCCTGGGGAGGGTGGCGAGCAGTACTTC; cdr3_aa: CASSPGEGGEQYF
v_call: TRBV14; j_call: TRBJ2-5; d_call: .; clone_size: .; cdr3_nt: TGTGCCAGCAGCCAAGCTATCGGGGGGCGAGAGACCCAGTACTTC; cdr3_aa: CASSQAIGGRETQYF
v_call: TRBV2; j_call: TRBJ2-1; d_call: TRBD1; clone_size: .; cdr3_nt: TGTGCCAGCAGTGGGGACAGGGAGCAGTTCTTC; cdr3_aa: CASSGDREQFF
v_call: TRBV5-1; j_call: TRBJ2-1; d_call: TRBD2; clone_size: .; cdr3_nt: TGCGCCAGCAGCTTGGCCCCGGGACTTCCCACGGGGGGGGAGCAGTTCTTC; cdr3_aa: CASSLAPGLPTGGEQFF
v_call: TRBV11-2; j_call: TRBJ2-1; d_call: .; clone_size: .; cdr3_nt: TGTGCCAGCAGCTTCCCCGGGTTTAGCTATGAGCAGTTCTTC; cdr3_aa: CASSFPGFSYEQFF
v_call: TRBV10-3; j_call: TRBJ2-7; d_call: .; clone_size: few; cdr3_nt: TGTGCCATCAGTGCGAAGTGGGACGAGCAGTACTTC; cdr3_aa: CAISAKWDEQYF
v_call: TRBV14; j_call: TRBJ2-2; d_call: .; clone_size: .; cdr3_nt: TGTGCCAGCAGCCCTTTCCTTAACACCGGGGAGCTGTTTTTT; cdr3_aa: CASSPFLNTGELFF
v_call: TRBV2; j_call: TRBJ2-3; d_call: .; clone_size: .; cdr3_nt: TGTGCCAGCAGTGAGTTTGGAACCCCCGGTACGCAGTATTTT; cdr3_aa: CASSEFGTPGTQYF
v_call: TRBV21-1; j_call: TRBJ2-7; d_call: .; clone_size: .; cdr3_nt: TGTGCCAGCAGCAAAGCGAGGCAGGTAGGAACCTACGAGCAGTACTTC; cdr3_aa: CASSKARQVGTYEQYF
v_call: TRBV6-2/TRBV6-3; j_call: TRBJ2-1; d_call: .; clone_size: .; cdr3_nt: TGTGCCAGCAGTTACGCGGGATTGCCCTACAATGAGCAGTTCTTC; cdr3_aa: CASSYAGLPYNEQFF
v_call: TRBV10-3; j_call: TRBJ1-5; d_call: .; clone_size: .; cdr3_nt: TGTGCCATCAGTCTAGGGAGCAATCAGCCCCAGCATTTT; cdr3_aa: CAISLGSNQPQHF
v_call: TRBV11-1; j_call: TRBJ2-1; d_call: TRBD2; clone_size: .; cdr3_nt: TGTGCCAGCAGCTTAGAAGGACAAGCGGGGGTGCACAATGAGCAGTTCTTC; cdr3_aa: CASSLEGQAGVHNEQFF